One sample yielded the 6 T cell receptor beta chains listed below, sequenced in a study of tumor T cells in aggressive B-cell lymphoma. Here immunoSEQ multiplex PCR was the method, and the copy in TCRdb shows in-frame clones only, minus some. The table records 6,000 to 9,000 clones, approximately 83% of them present only once. Sequencing was performed on tumor tissue. These TCRs come from an adult with diffuse large B cell lymphoma.

In nucleotides, the CDR3 is TGCGCCAGCAGCCTCGGAGAGGCAGCGAATGAAAAACTGTTTTTT. Amino acid sequence: CASSLGEAANEKLFF. The gene calls are TRBV4-1 and TRBJ1-4; D not resolved. Trimming took off 4 bases at V and 5 bases at J, with 14 bases between the two ends. The CDR3 has 15 residues. The germline V gene encodes CDR1 MGHRA and CDR2 YSYEKL.

DNA of the CDR3: TGTGCCAGCAGCTTCTTTGAGACAGATACGCAGTATTTT. Translated, it gives CASSFFETDTQYF. The chain has TRBV7-3 and TRBJ2-3; D not certain. The CDR3 contains 13 residues. Trimming stripped 3 bases from V and 3 bases from J, with 7 bases between. Per germline, CDR1 SGHTA and CDR2 FQGTGA.

This clone was observed a handful of times. V usage is TRBV13 and J usage is TRBJ2-5; TRBD2 aligns across 7 bases. The CDR3 covers 15 residues. The trim removed 3 bases at V and 4 bases at J, leaving 8 bases unmatched. Germline V gene sequence: CDR1 PRHDT, CDR2 FYEKMQ (reference sequence). The CDR3 DNA reads TGTGCCAGCAGCTTTAGTACTAGCGAGAGAGAGACCCAGTACTTC. Protein: CASSFSTSERETQYF.

This clone has a single count. The V and J genes are TRBV11-3 and TRBJ2-7; D gene unclear. Looked up from germline, CDR1 is SGHNT and CDR2 is YENEEA. The CDR3 loop spans 14 amino acids. Trimming cost V 1 base and J 7 bases, with 14 bases left between them. CDR3 nucleotide sequence: TGTGCCAGCAGCTTAGCCCCCCCCGCGGCAGAGCAGTACTTC. Translation gives CASSLAPPAAEQYF.

This chain uses TRBV30 with TRBJ1-2, with 8 bases fitting TRBD1. Germline lookup yields CDR1 GTSNPN and CDR2 SVGIG (reference sequence). V lost 1 base to trimming and J lost 5 bases; unmatched junction nucleotides: 3. CDR3 length equals 13 residues. The CDR3 here is CAWSAGGWYGYTF. CDR3 nucleotide sequence: TGTGCCTGGAGTGCAGGGGGCTGGTATGGCTACACCTTC.

The rearrangement joins TRBV11-3 to TRBJ2-1; 8 bases line up with TRBD2. J lost 0 bases, V lost 0 bases, and 7 bases had no gene match. This CDR3 spans 18 amino acids. CDR1 is SGHNT and CDR2 is YENEEA in the germline V gene. CDR3 region: CASSLDQSGSFSYNEQFF. CDR3 nucleotides: TGTGCCAGCAGCTTAGATCAGAGCGGGAGCTTCTCCTACAATGAGCAGTTCTTC.